This TCR beta chain was found in a study of blood T cell repertoires in COVID-19. This table comes from immunoSEQ multiplex PCR, and its TCRdb copy is limited to in-frame clones, with some not included. The sample has 170,000 or so clones; 90% to 95% are singletons. The CDR3 spans 18 residues. Germline V lookup: CDR1 LGHNA, CDR2 YNFKEQ. With V trimmed by 1 base and J by 3 bases, 9 bases remained unmatched. This chain uses TRBV4-2 with TRBJ1-1; TRBD1 agrees at 12 bases. The receptor was isolated from a man aged 45-65 years with acute or convalescent COVID-19. Sequences were obtained from peripheral blood. The CDR3 region has the DNA TGTGCCAGCAGCCAAGGGACCGGGACAGGGGGCTTGGACACTGAAGCTTTCTTT. Translation gives CASSQGTGTGGLDTEAFF.